This TCR beta chain was found in a study of cytomegalovirus exposure and HLA in healthy donors. General study points: Cytomegalovirus-associated status was assigned to 150 to 200 TCR beta chains. Earlier results showed most TCR beta V segments being productive about 87% or about 30% of the time. Evidence from a later analysis indicated that most CMV-associated TCR beta chains looked HLA-restricted. Diagnosis of cytomegalovirus status made by the classifier reportedly showed high specificity and sensitivity.

V lost 4 bases to trimming and J lost 5 bases, with 18 bases between them. This CDR3 is built from 16 residues. The germline CDR1 and CDR2 sequences are MNHNY and SVGAGI (reference sequence). The PCR employed 60 Vbeta primers together with 13 Jbeta primers. Profiling relied on immunoSEQ multiplex PCR, and the TCRdb table lists in-frame clones only, not all of them. This table holds some 170,000 clones, under 85% found once. A remark on this clone: Its cognate antigen is unknown.

This sequence was found in a male donor in good health and CMV-seronegative. Source material: PBMCs. The chain links TRBV6-6 to TRBJ2-1; D is possibly TRBD2 (6 bases). This chain's CDR3 is CASSSIASAQNNEQFF. In DNA form, the CDR3 reads TGTGCCAGCAGTTCGATTGCTAGCGCACAAAACAATGAGCAGTTCTTC.